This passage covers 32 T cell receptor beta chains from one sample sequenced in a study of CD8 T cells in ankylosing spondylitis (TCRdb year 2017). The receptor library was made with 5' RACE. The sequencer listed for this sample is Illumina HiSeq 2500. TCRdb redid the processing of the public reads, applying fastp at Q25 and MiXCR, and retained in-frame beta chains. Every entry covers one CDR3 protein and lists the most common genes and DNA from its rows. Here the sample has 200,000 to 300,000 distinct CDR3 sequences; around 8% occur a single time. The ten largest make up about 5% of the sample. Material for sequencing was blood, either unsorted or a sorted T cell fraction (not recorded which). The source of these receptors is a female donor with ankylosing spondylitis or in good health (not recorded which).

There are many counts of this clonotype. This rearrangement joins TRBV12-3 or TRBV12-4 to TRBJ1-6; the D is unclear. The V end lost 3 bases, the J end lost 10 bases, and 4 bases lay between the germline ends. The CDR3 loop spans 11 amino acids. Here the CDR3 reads CASSFSSPLHF. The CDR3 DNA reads TGTGCCAGCAGTTTCAGCTCACCCCTCCACTTT.

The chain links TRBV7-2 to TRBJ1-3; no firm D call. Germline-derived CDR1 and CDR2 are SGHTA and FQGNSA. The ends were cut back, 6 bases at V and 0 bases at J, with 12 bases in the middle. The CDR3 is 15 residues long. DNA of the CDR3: TGTGCCAGCAGACGGACTACAAGCTCTGGAAACACCATATATTTT. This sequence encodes CASRRTTSSGNTIYF.

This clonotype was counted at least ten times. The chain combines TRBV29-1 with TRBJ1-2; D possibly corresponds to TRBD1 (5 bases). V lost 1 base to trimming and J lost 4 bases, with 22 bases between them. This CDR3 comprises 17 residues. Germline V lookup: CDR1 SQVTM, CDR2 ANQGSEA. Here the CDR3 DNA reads TGCAGCGTTGAAGTCGTCCGGGACGGACTGTGGGTCTATGGCTACACCTTC. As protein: CSVEVVRDGLWVYGYTF.

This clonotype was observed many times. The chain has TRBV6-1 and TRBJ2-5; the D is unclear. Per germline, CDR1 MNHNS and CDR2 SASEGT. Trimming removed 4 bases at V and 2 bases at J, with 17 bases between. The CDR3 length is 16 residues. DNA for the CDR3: TGTGCCAGCAGTGTCGGCAGGTGGGGTCAGCAAGAGACCCAGTACTTC. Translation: CASSVGRWGQQETQYF.

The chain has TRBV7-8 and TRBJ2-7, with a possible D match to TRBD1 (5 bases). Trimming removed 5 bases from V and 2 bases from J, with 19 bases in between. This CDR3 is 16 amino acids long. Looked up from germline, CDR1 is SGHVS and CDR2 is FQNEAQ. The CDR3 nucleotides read TGTGCCAGCAGCCAAGATAAAGGGGTGACCCCCTACGAGCAGTACTTC. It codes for CASSQDKGVTPYEQYF.

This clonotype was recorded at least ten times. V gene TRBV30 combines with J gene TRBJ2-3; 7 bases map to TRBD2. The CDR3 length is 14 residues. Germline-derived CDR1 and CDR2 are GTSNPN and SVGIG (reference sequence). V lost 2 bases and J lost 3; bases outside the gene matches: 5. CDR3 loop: CAWSTVSGTDTQYF. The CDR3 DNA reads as TGTGCCTGGAGTACGGTTAGCGGGACAGATACGCAGTATTTT.

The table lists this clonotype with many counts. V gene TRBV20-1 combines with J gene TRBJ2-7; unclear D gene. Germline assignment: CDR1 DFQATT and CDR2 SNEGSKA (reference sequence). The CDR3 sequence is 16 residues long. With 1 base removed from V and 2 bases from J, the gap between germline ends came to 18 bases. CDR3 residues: CSARANRAEAPYEQYF. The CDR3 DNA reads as TGCAGTGCTAGAGCAAACCGGGCTGAGGCCCCCTACGAGCAGTACTTC.

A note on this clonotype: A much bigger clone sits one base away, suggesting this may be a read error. The CDR3 region has the DNA TGTGCCAGCAGCTTGCGCCCGGGACACGCCTACGAGCAGTACTTC. Translated, it gives CASSLRPGHAYEQYF. V gene TRBV5-5 combines with J gene TRBJ2-7, with D possibly being TRBD1 (6 bases). CDR3 length equals 15 residues. Per the germline V gene, CDR1 is SGHKS and CDR2 is YYEKEE (reference sequence). The ends were cut back, 1 base at V and 2 bases at J, with 13 bases in the middle.

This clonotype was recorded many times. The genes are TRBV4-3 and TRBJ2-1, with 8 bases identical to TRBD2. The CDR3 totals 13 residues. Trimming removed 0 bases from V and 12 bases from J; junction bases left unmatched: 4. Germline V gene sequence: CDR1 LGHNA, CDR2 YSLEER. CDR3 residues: CASSQDAGGWQFF. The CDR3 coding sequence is TGCGCCAGCAGCCAAGATGCGGGAGGATGGCAGTTCTTC.

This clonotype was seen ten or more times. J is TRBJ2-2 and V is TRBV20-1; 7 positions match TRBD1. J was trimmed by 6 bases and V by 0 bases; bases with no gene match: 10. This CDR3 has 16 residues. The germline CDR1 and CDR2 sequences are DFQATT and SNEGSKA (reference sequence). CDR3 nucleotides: TGCAGTGCTAGAGATCCGGTGACAGGGCGTCCCGGGGAGCTGTTTTTT. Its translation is CSARDPVTGRPGELFF.

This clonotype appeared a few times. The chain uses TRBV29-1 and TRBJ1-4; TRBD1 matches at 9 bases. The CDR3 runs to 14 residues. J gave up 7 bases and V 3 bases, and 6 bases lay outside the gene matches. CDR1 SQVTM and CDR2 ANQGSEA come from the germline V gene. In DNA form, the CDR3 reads TGCAGCGTTGATGAGGCGACAGGGGGTGAAAAACTGTTTTTT. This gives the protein CSVDEATGGEKLFF.

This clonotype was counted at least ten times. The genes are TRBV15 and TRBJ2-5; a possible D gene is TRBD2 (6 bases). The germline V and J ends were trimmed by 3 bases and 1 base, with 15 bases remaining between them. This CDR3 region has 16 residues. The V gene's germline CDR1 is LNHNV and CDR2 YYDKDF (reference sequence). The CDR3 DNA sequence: TGTGCCACCAGCAGCGGGGGTAGGGAGTTCCAAGAGACCCAGTACTTC. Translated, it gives CATSSGGREFQETQYF.

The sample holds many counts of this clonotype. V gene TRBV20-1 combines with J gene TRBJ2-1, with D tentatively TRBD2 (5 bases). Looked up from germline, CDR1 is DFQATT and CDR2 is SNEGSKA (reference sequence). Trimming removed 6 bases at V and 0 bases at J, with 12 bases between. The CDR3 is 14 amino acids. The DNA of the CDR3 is TGCAGTGCAGGCCTAGCCAGCTCCTACAATGAGCAGTTCTTC. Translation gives CSAGLASSYNEQFF.

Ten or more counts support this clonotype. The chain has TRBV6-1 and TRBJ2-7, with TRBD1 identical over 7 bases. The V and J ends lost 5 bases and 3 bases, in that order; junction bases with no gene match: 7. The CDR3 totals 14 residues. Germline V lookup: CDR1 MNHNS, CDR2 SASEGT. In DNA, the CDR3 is TGTGCCAGCAGTAGACGGGACAGTATCTACGAGCAGTACTTC. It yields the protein CASSRRDSIYEQYF.

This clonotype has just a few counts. CDR3 nucleotides: TGTGCCAGCAGGGGGGGAGCGGATGGGGCCAACGTCCTGACTTTC. Amino acids: CASRGGADGANVLTF. J is TRBJ2-6 and V is TRBV6-2 or TRBV6-3, with D possibly TRBD2 on 6 matching bases. The V end lost 6 bases, the J end lost 3 bases, and 12 bases lay between the germline ends. CDR1 MNHEY and CDR2 SVGEGT come from the germline V gene. This CDR3 has 15 amino acids.

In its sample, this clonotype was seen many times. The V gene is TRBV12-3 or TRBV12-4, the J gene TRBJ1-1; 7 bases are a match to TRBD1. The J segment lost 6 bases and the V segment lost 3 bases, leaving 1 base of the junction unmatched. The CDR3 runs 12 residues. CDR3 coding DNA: TGTGCCAGCAGTTTTCAGGGGGCTGAAGCTTTCTTT. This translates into CASSFQGAEAFF.

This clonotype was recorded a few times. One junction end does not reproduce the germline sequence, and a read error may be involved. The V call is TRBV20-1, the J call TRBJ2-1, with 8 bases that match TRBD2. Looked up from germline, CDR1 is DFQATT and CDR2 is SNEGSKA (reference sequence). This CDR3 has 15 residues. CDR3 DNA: TGCTGTGCATTAGACATCTTACTAGCGGACAATGAGCAGTTCTTC. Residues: CCALDILLADNEQFF.

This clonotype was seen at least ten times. CDR3 bases: TGCGCCAGCAGCCAAGATTGGGATGAGCAGTTCTTC. It yields the protein CASSQDWDEQFF. The chain links TRBV4-3 to TRBJ2-1; D not certain. From germline, CDR1 is LGHNA and CDR2 YSLEER. The CDR3 spans 12 residues. V was trimmed by 0 bases and J by 8 bases, leaving 5 bases between them.

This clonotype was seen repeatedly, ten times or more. The CDR3 nucleotides read TGTGCCAGCAGCTTGGTCGGACAGGGTTATGGCTACACCTTC. It codes for CASSLVGQGYGYTF. The chain combines TRBV5-6 with TRBJ1-2, with 8 bases fitting TRBD1. The CDR3 is 14 amino acids. Per the germline V gene, CDR1 is SGHDT and CDR2 is YYEEEE. After removal of 0 bases from V and 5 bases from J, the junction contained 3 bases not matched to a gene. Based on the CDR3 plus reference TRBV5-6 and TRBJ1-2, the full variable domain is DAGVTQSPTHLIKTRGQQVTLRCSPKSGHDTVSWYQQALGQGPQFIFQYYEEEERQRGNFPDRFSGHQFPNYSSELNVNALLLGDSALYLCASSLVGQGYGYTFGSGTRLTVV.

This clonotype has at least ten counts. CDR3 bases: TGCGCCAGCAGCCAAGTGGTTGCCCCGAGGGAGCAGTACTTC. Residues: CASSQVVAPREQYF. V usage is TRBV4-3 and J usage is TRBJ2-7; D is unclear. The CDR3 totals 14 residues. Germline CDR1 is LGHNA and CDR2 is YSLEER. The V end was cut by 1 base, the J end by 7 bases, with 14 bases between.

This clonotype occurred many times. This CDR3 is CASQGGHRVNLNTEAFF. In DNA form, the CDR3 reads TGTGCCAGCCAGGGGGGTCACAGGGTAAATTTGAACACTGAAGCTTTCTTT. The J gene is TRBJ1-1, the V gene TRBV28; 7 positions match TRBD1. The CDR3 is made up of 17 amino acids. The junction had 15 bases not matched to a gene; V was cut back by 8 bases and J by 0 bases. Germline CDR1 reads MDHEN; CDR2 reads SYDVKM.

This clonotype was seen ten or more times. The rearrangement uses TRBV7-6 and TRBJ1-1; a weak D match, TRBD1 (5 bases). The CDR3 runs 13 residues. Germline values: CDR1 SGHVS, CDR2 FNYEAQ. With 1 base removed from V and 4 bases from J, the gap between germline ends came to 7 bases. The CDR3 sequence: CASSLEQATEAFF. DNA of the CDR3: TGTGCCAGCAGCTTAGAACAGGCCACTGAAGCTTTCTTT.

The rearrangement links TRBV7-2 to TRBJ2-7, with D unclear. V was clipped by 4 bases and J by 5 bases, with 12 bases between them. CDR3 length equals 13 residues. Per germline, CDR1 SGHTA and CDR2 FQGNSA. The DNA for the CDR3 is TGTGCCAGCAGCTCCAACATCATCAACGAGCAGTACTTC. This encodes CASSSNIINEQYF. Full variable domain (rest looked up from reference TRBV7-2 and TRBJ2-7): GAGVSQSPSNKVTEKGKDVELRCDPISGHTALYWYRQSLGQGLEFLIYFQGNSAPDKSGLPSDRFSAERTGGSVSTLTIQRTQQEDSAVYLCASSSNIINEQYFGPGTRLTVT.

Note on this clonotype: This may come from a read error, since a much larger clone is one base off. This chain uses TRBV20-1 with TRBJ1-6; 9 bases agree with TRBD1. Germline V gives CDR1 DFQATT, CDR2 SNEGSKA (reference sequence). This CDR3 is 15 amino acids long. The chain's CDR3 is CIARIPGQGYSPLHF. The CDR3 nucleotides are TGCATTGCTAGAATCCCGGGACAGGGATATTCACCCCTCCACTTT.

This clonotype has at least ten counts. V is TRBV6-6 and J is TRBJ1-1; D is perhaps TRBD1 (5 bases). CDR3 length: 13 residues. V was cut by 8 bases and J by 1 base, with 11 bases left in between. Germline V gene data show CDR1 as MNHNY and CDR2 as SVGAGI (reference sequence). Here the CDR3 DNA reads TGTGCCAGCCGTTCAGACAGGAACACTGAAGCTTTCTTT. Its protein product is CASRSDRNTEAFF.

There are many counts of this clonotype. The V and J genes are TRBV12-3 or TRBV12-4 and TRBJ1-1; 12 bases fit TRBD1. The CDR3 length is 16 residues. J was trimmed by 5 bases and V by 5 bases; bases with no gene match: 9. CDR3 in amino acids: CASSPGTGGVRTEAFF. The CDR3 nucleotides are TGTGCCAGCAGTCCAGGGACAGGGGGCGTGAGGACTGAAGCTTTCTTT.

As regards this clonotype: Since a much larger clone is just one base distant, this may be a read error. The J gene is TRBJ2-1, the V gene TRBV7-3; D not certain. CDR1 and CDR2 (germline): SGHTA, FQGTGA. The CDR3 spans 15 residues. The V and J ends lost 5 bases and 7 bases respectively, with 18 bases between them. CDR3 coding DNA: TGTGCCAGCAGCCCCGTTATACAGAGGAAGAATGAGCAGTTCTTC. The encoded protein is CASSPVIQRKNEQFF.

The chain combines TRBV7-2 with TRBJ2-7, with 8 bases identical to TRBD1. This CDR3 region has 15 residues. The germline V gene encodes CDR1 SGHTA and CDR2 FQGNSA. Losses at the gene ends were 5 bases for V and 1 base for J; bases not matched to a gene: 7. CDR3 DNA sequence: TGTGCCAGCAGCGCCCGACAGGGGATTTCCTACGAGCAGTACTTC. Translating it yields CASSARQGISYEQYF.

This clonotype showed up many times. In nucleotides, the CDR3 is TGTGCCAGCAGACAGGGGCCAACTAATGAAAAACTGTTTTTT. Its protein product is CASRQGPTNEKLFF. The rearrangement links TRBV12-3 or TRBV12-4 to TRBJ1-4; 7 bases agree with TRBD1. This CDR3 contains 14 residues. J lost 0 bases, V lost 6 bases, and 1 base had no gene match.

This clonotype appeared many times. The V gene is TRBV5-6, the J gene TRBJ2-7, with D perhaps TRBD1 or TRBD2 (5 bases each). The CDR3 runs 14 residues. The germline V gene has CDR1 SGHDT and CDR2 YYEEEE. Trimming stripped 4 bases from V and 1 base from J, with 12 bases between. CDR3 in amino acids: CASSPGTDSYEQYF. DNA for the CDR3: TGTGCCAGCAGCCCTGGGACGGATTCCTACGAGCAGTACTTC.

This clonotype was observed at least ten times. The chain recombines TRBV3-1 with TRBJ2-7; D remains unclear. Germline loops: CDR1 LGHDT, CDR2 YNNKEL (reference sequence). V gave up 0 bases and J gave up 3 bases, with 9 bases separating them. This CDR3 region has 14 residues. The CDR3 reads CASSQDRALYEQYF. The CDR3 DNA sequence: TGTGCCAGCAGCCAAGATCGTGCCCTCTACGAGCAGTACTTC.

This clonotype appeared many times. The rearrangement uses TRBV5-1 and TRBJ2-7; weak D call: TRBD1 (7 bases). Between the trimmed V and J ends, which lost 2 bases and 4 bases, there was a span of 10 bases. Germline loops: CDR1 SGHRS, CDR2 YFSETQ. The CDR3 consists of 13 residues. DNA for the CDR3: TGCGCCAGCAGCTTCCCAGGGGGGTACGAGCAGTACTTC. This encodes CASSFPGGYEQYF. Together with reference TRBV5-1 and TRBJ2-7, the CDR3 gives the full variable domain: KAGVTQTPRYLIKTRGQQVTLSCSPISGHRSVSWYQQTPGQGLQFLFEYFSETQRNKGNFPGRFSGRQFSNSRSEMNVSTLELGDSALYLCASSFPGGYEQYFGPGTRLTVT.